This TCR beta chain was sequenced during a study of blood T cell repertoires in COVID-19. In the study overall: Acute and convalescent COVID-19 specimens originated in the United States, Italy and Spain. T cells, B-cell-depleted T cells, or PBMCs supplied cDNA or gDNA.

V lost 1 base to trimming and J lost 1 base, with 10 bases between them. Germline-derived CDR1 and CDR2 are MGHRA and YSYEKL. The CDR3 runs to 15 residues. Original processing notes: Amplification of reference gene primers was used by the study to estimate nucleated cell counts. This table comes from immunoSEQ multiplex PCR, and its TCRdb copy is limited to in-frame clones, with some not included. Clone size and the V and J calls come from that table; the DNA yielded D and trimming. This repertoire shows around 65,000 clones, 80% to 85% found once; its top ten account for 10% to 15%. The sample comprised peripheral blood. This chain uses TRBV4-1 with TRBJ1-1; D is undetermined. This receptor was obtained from a human donor in a cohort sampled during active COVID-19. For the CDR3, the DNA is TGCGCCAGCAGCCAAGTGGGCAGTTGGAACACTGAAGCTTTCTTT. The encoded protein is CASSQVGSWNTEAFF.